This is a list of T cell receptor beta chains from one sample in a study of T cells in Graves' hyperthyroidism and ophthalmopathy. TCRdb re-derived calls from the multiplex PCR reads in MiXCR, one entry per CDR3 protein. There are roughly 420,000 distinct CDR3 sequences in the sample; 15% to 18% occur only once, and 13% to 15% lies in the top ten. The sequencing input was blood. The receptors here all came from a woman aged 18-29 years with Graves' hyperthyroidism. Each CDR3 is given with its conserved first and last residue. A D gene is named only where the DNA matches it firmly. The size of a clone is reported for some rows only, either as once, few or many, or as a class for expanded clones.

. TRBJ2-1 TRBD2 TRBV7-9 CASSPRTSGMMNEQFF TGTGCCAGCAGCCCAAGGACTAGCGGGATGATGAATGAGCAGTTCTTC
many TRBJ2-7 . TRBV18 CASSPRDLEGSEQYF TGTGCCAGCTCACCACGGGATCTGGAGGGTTCCGAGCAGTACTTC
few TRBJ2-5 TRBD2 TRBV7-8 CASSLVQGVAGGGETQYF TGTGCCAGCAGCTTAGTGCAGGGGGTAGCGGGAGGGGGGGAGACCCAGTACTTC
many TRBJ1-2 . TRBV3-1 CASSPLVLGGSYGYTF TGTGCCAGCAGCCCTCTCGTCCTGGGGGGCTCCTATGGCTACACCTTC
. TRBJ2-3 TRBD2 TRBV14 CASSDSGGIDTQYF TGTGCCAGCAGTGACAGCGGGGGAATAGATACGCAGTATTTT
many TRBJ2-7 . TRBV12-3/TRBV12-4 CASSQPGRPTYEQYF TGTGCCAGCAGTCAACCAGGGAGACCTACCTACGAGCAGTACTTC
. TRBJ2-1 . TRBV6-2/TRBV6-3 CASRLLGNYNEQFF TGTGCCAGCAGGCTACTAGGGAACTACAATGAGCAGTTCTTC
many TRBJ2-5 . TRBV6-6 CASSYAGAQETQYF TGTGCCAGCAGTTACGCAGGGGCGCAAGAGACCCAGTACTTC
many TRBJ2-3 TRBD2 TRBV20-1 CSARVASGITDTQYF TGCAGTGCTAGAGTAGCTAGCGGGATCACAGATACGCAGTATTTT
many TRBJ1-1 . TRBV20-1 CSARPPDRTTEAFF TGCAGTGCTAGACCTCCTGATAGGACCACTGAAGCTTTCTTT
. TRBJ2-2 TRBD2 TRBV20-1 CSASFGLARAGELFF TGCAGTGCTAGCTTCGGACTAGCGAGGGCCGGGGAGCTGTTTTTT
. TRBJ2-3 TRBD2 TRBV19 CASSFRTAGVGTDTQYF TGTGCCAGTAGTTTTCGGACGGCGGGAGTCGGCACAGATACGCAGTATTTT
. TRBJ2-6 . TRBV28 CASSLMDSGANVLTF TGTGCCAGCAGTTTAATGGACTCTGGGGCCAACGTCCTGACTTTC
many TRBJ2-3 . TRBV7-9 CASSLGTLGTDTQYF TGTGCCAGCAGCTTGGGGACCCTCGGCACAGATACGCAGTATTTT
many TRBJ2-7 . TRBV27 CASSFLGRAREQYF TGTGCCAGCAGTTTTCTCGGCAGGGCGCGAGAGCAGTACTTC
many TRBJ2-3 TRBD2 TRBV12-3/TRBV12-4 CASSPGLGGQYF TGTGCCAGCAGTCCTGGACTAGGAGGGCAGTATTTT
. TRBJ2-2 . TRBV2 CASNEGRTHTGELFF TGTGCCAGCAATGAAGGACGGACTCACACCGGGGAGCTGTTTTTT